Sequencing of this T cell receptor (beta chain) was carried out in a study of T cells in Graves' hyperthyroidism and ophthalmopathy. Amplification yielded TCR beta CDR3 regions, with RNA transcripts as the source. When the TCR CDR3 underwent first-round RT-PCR, the HTBI primer set was used. From the multiplex PCR reads, TCRdb called clonotypes with MiXCR, one entry per CDR3 protein. The sample consists of 530,000 or so distinct CDR3 sequences, around 45% of them appearing once. Germline V gene data show CDR1 as LNHDA and CDR2 as SQIVND (reference sequence). Trimming cost V 1 base and J 11 bases; bases outside gene matches: 2. The CDR3 has 12 amino acids. This clonotype was counted once. Its target is not known. Overall study results and limits: Clonotypes that were expanded in thyroid above 0.001 mostly appeared in blood too.

Graves' hyperthyroidism was deemed stable given no ophthalmopathy progression within 18 months. Patients aged 18 to 65 with hyperthyroidism were newly diagnosed, with duration under 2 months. Clinical symptoms, serum thyroxine and TRAb, thyroid ultrasound and orbital computed tomography were used for the diagnoses. This TCR was recovered from a woman in her late teens or twenties with Graves' hyperthyroidism. The chain recombines TRBV19 with TRBJ1-1; 9 bases agree with TRBD1. Sequencing was performed on peripheral blood or thyroid tissue (not recorded which). The CDR3 coding sequence is TGTGCCAGTAGTATAGCCGGGACAGGGGCTTTCTTT. Protein sequence: CASSIAGTGAFF.